These 12 T cell receptor beta chains originate from one sample sequenced in a study of vaccination and CD4 T cells after COVID-19. TCRdb redid the calling of the PCR reads with MiXCR, one entry per CDR3 protein. The table shows tens of thousands of distinct CDR3 sequences, with 45% to 60% occurring only once. The sequenced sample was CD4+ T cells from blood, obtained before SARS-CoV-2 vaccination. These receptor sequences come from a human donor who had recovered from COVID-19.

This clonotype was recorded a few times. This chain connects TRBV20-1 to TRBJ1-2, with D unclear. The V end was cut by 3 bases, the J end by 4 bases, with 12 bases between. Looked up from germline, CDR1 is DFQATT and CDR2 is SNEGSKA (reference sequence). The CDR3 spans 13 residues. The DNA for the CDR3 is TGCAGTGCTAGTTTGGCAGAGAGCTATGGCTACACCTTC. As protein: CSASLAESYGYTF.

This chain links TRBV7-2 with TRBJ2-2; 9 bases are shared with TRBD1. Germline CDR1 reads SGHTA; CDR2 reads FQGNSA. CDR3 length: 19 residues. V lost 7 bases and J lost 5; bases outside the gene matches: 20. The CDR3 DNA follows: TGTGCCAGCATCCTCCGAGGCGGCGCTGTGGGGACAGGGACCGGGGAGCTGTTTTTT. It is translated as CASILRGGAVGTGTGELFF.

The sample holds one count of this clonotype. The chain recombines TRBV2 with TRBJ1-6; D uncertain. CDR3 size: 16 residues. V was cut by 7 bases and J by 5 bases, with 18 bases left in between. The germline V gene has CDR1 SNHLY and CDR2 FYNNEI. CDR3 protein: CASIPRAKGDNSPLHF. The CDR3 nucleotides are TGTGCCAGCATCCCCCGGGCGAAGGGAGATAATTCACCCCTCCACTTT.

The chain recombines TRBV7-9 with TRBJ2-7, with 11 nucleotides matching TRBD2. The CDR3 consists of 14 residues. The trim removed 1 base at V and 6 bases at J, leaving 2 bases unmatched. The germline gives CDR1 SEHNR, CDR2 FQNEAQ (reference sequence). As DNA, the CDR3 is TGTGCCAGCAGCTTAGTACTAGCGGGAGCCGAGCAGTACTTC. Translating gives CASSLVLAGAEQYF.

V usage is TRBV18 and J usage is TRBJ2-7; D is unresolved. Trimming left V 5 bases short and J 0 bases short, with 11 bases between. The CDR3 has 14 residues. CDR1 is KGHSH and CDR2 is LQKENI in the germline V gene. The CDR3 sequence: CASSSASSSYEQYF. The CDR3 DNA is TGTGCCAGCTCATCAGCTTCAAGCTCCTACGAGCAGTACTTC. Variable domain in full (rest from reference TRBV18 and TRBJ2-7): NAGVMQNPRHLVRRRGQEARLRCSPMKGHSHVYWYRQLPEEGLKFMVYLQKENIIDESGMPKERFSAEFPKEGPSILRIQQVVRGDSAAYFCASSSASSSYEQYFGPGTRLTVT.

This clonotype was detected a few times. This chain links TRBV27 with TRBJ1-1; D is ambiguous. Germline CDR1 and CDR2: MNHEY and SMNVEV (reference sequence). The length of the CDR3 is 14 residues. Trimming removed 1 base from V and 0 bases from J, with 6 bases in between. The CDR3 coding sequence is TGTGCCAGCAGTTTATATCCCATGAACACTGAAGCTTTCTTT. The encoded protein is CASSLYPMNTEAFF.

This chain's CDR3 is CASSLGTGGQETQYF. CDR3 bases: TGTGCCAGCAGCTTAGGGACAGGGGGTCAAGAGACCCAGTACTTC. This sequence joins TRBV7-3 and TRBJ2-5; 11 positions match TRBD1. CDR3 length: 15 residues. V dropped 2 bases and J dropped 2; count of bases not matched to a gene: 1. The germline V gene encodes CDR1 SGHTA and CDR2 FQGTGA.

This clonotype has only a few counts. This rearrangement joins TRBV7-6 to TRBJ2-5; D unclear. Germline lookup yields CDR1 SGHVS and CDR2 FNYEAQ. The CDR3 runs to 14 residues. The V end lost 2 bases, the J end lost 5 bases, and 12 bases lay between the germline ends. The chain's CDR3 is CASSLSPSGETQYF. The DNA of the CDR3 is TGTGCCAGCAGCTTATCTCCGAGTGGGGAGACCCAGTACTTC. Full variable domain (missing parts from reference TRBV7-6 and TRBJ2-5): GAGVSQSPRYKVTKRGQDVALRCDPISGHVSLYWYRQALGQGPEFLTYFNYEAQQDKSGLPNDRFSAERPEGSISTLTIQRTEQRDSAMYRCASSLSPSGETQYFGPGTRLLVL.

The chain links TRBV4-2 to TRBJ2-3; TRBD2 aligns across 8 bases. The CDR3 sequence is 16 residues long. Germline assignment: CDR1 LGHNA and CDR2 YNFKEQ. After removal of 3 bases from V and 3 bases from J, the junction contained 8 bases not matched to a gene. The CDR3: CASSQEPGLETDTQYF. CDR3 sequence (DNA): TGTGCCAGCAGCCAGGAACCGGGACTAGAGACAGATACGCAGTATTTT.

The chain recombines TRBV12-3 or TRBV12-4 with TRBJ2-3; 9 bases agree with TRBD2. CDR3 size: 15 residues. V lost 10 bases, J lost 8 bases, and 16 bases stayed unmatched. The CDR3 region is CATNTGTSFPGTQYF. The DNA for the CDR3 is TGTGCCACCAATACCGGGACTAGCTTTCCGGGTACGCAGTATTTT.

This clonotype came up a few times. The chain links TRBV7-6 to TRBJ2-5; possibly TRBD2 for D (5 bases). Trimming left V 3 bases short and J 0 bases short, with 14 bases between. The CDR3 length is 16 residues. Germline V gene sequence: CDR1 SGHVS, CDR2 FNYEAQ. The CDR3 spells CASSLSWRAHQETQYF. The CDR3 nucleotides are TGTGCCAGCAGCTTGTCGTGGCGGGCCCACCAAGAGACCCAGTACTTC.

J is TRBJ2-3 and V is TRBV20-1, with 8 bases lining up with TRBD2. The germline V gene encodes CDR1 DFQATT and CDR2 SNEGSKA (reference sequence). The CDR3 covers 15 residues. J gave up 4 bases and V 3 bases, and 9 bases lay outside the gene matches. The CDR3 DNA reads TGCAGTGCTAGTCCTGTCGGGAGGGCCCCAGATACGCAGTATTTT. This sequence encodes CSASPVGRAPDTQYF.